This T cell receptor (beta chain) was documented in a study of shared clonotypes between healthy human individuals. Overall study: Aged between 18 and 49, the donors were two women and a few men.

Profiling relied on immunoSEQ multiplex PCR, and the TCRdb table lists in-frame clones only, not all of them. The data show approximately 470,000 clones, with 81% seen just once and roughly 13% held by the top ten. Losses at the gene ends were 4 bases for V and 4 bases for J; bases not matched to a gene: 10. Germline lookup yields CDR1 SGHAT and CDR2 FQNNGV. The CDR3 is made up of 16 amino acids. The clonotype was recovered from a woman between 35 and 50 years old in good health. Some clones in this sample may be carry-over from other donors' samples. This sequence joins TRBV11-2 and TRBJ2-5; 9 nucleotides line up with TRBD2. Sequencing input: PBMCs. CDR3 sequence reads: CASSSLAGALGETQYF. DNA for the CDR3: TGTGCCAGCAGCTCCTTAGCGGGAGCCCTGGGAGAGACCCAGTACTTC.